This TCR beta chain was identified during a study of CD8+ T cells in alopecia areata. Findings and limits, study-wide: Sequencing of scalp tissue also captures the resident alphabeta T cells of normal skin.

The CDR3 totals 14 residues. V gave up 3 bases and J gave up 3 bases; unmatched junction bases: 2. Germline-derived CDR1 and CDR2 are SQVTM and ANQGSEA. The authors extracted RNA and reverse transcribed it into cDNA as the sequencing template. The assay was immunoSEQ multiplex PCR, and TCRdb's table has in-frame clones only and misses some. The sample lists about 190,000 clones, 50% to 60% occurring once. Indicated treatment: oral pan-JAK inhibitor, 5-10 mg twice daily. As concerns this clone: What it binds is not known.

The chain joins TRBV29-1 to TRBJ2-7, with 13 bases lining up with TRBD2. This TCR was recovered from a human donor with alopecia areata. Sequencing was performed on CD4+ T cells sorted from blood, taken at week 4, from a patient treated with tofacitinib. CDR3 amino acids: CSVEGLAGNYEQYF. The CDR3 DNA follows: TGCAGCGTTGAGGGACTAGCGGGGAACTACGAGCAGTACTTC.